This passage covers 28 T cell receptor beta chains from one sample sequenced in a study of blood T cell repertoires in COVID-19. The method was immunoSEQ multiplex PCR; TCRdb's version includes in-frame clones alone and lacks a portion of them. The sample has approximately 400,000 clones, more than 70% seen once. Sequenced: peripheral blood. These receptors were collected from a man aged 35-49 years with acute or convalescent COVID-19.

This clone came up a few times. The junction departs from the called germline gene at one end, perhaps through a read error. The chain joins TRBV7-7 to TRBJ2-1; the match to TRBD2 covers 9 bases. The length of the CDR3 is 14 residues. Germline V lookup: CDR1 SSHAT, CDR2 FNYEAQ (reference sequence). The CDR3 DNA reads TGTGCTAGCAGTCTCTCTAGCGGGGTCAATGAGCAGTTCTTC. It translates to CASSLSSGVNEQFF.

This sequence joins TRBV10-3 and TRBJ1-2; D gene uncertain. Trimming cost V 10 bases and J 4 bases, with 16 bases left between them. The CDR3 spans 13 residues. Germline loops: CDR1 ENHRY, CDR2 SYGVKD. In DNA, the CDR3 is TGTGCCACCCAAGGGAGGTCGGGCTATGGCTACACCTTC. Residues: CATQGRSGYGYTF.

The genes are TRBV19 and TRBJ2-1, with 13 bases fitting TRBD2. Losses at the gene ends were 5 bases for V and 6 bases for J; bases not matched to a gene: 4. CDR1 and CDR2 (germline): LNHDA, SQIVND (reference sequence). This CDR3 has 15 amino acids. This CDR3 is CASSRTSGGLNEQFF. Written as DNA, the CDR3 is TGTGCCAGTAGTCGGACTAGCGGGGGACTCAATGAGCAGTTCTTC.

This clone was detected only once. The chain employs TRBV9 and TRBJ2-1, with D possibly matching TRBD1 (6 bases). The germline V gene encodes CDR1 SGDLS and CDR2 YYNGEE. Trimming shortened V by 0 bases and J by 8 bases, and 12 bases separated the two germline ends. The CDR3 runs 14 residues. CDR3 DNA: TGTGCCAGCAGCGTAGTCGGACAGACCCATGAGCAGTTCTTC. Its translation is CASSVVGQTHEQFF.

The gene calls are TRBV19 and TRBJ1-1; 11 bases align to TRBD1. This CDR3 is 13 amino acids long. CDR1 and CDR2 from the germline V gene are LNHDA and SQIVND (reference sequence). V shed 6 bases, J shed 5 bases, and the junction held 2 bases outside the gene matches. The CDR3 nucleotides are TGTGCCAGTAGCGGACAGGGGGCAACTGAAGCTTTCTTT. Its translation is CASSGQGATEAFF. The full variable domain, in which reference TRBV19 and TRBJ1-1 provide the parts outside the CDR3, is DGGITQSPKYLFRKEGQNVTLSCEQNLNHDAMYWYRQDPGQGLRLIYYSQIVNDFQKGDIAEGYSVSREKKESFPLTVTSAQKNPTAFYLCASSGQGATEAFFGQGTRLTVV.

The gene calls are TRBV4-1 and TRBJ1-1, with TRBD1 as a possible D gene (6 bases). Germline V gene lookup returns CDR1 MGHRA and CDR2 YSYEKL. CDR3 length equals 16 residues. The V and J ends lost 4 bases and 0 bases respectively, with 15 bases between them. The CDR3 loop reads CASSRHWTVMNTEAFF. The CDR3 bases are TGCGCCAGCAGCCGCCATTGGACAGTGATGAACACTGAAGCTTTCTTT.

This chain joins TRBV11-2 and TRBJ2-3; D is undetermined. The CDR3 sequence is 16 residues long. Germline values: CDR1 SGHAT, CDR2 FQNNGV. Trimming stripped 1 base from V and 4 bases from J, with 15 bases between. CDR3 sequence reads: CASSLGWASSPDTQYF. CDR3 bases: TGTGCCAGCAGCTTAGGCTGGGCCTCCAGCCCAGATACGCAGTATTTT.

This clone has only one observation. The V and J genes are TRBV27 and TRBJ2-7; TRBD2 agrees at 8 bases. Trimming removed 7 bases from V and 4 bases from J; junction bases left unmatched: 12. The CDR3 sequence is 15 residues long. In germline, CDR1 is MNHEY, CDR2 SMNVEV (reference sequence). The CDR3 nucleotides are TGTGCCAGCACCATACCGGGACTAGTTCAGTACGAGCAGTACTTC. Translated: CASTIPGLVQYEQYF.

CDR3 DNA: TGTGCCAGCAGTTTACCAGGGGGCAGTGGCTCACCCCTCCACTTT. Amino acid sequence: CASSLPGGSGSPLHF. The chain employs TRBV27 and TRBJ1-6; 8 nucleotides match TRBD1. The CDR3 extends over 15 amino acids. From germline, CDR1 is MNHEY and CDR2 SMNVEV (reference sequence). V shed 2 bases, J shed 10 bases, and the junction held 7 bases outside the gene matches.

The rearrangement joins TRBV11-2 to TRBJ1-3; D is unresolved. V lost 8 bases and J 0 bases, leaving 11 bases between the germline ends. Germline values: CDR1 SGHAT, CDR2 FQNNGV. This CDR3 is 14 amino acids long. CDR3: CASGERYSGNTIYF. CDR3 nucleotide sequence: TGTGCCAGCGGGGAGAGATACTCTGGAAACACCATATATTTT.

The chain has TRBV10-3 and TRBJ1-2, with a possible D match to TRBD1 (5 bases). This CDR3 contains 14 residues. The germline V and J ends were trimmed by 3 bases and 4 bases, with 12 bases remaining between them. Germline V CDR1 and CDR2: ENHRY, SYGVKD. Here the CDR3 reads CAISDKGVSYGYTF. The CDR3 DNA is TGTGCCATCAGTGACAAAGGGGTGTCCTATGGCTACACCTTC.

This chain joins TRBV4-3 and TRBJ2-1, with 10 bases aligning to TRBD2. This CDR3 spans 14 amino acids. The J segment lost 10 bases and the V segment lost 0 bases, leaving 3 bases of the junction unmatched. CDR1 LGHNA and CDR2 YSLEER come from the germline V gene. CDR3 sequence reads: CASSQDTSGDEQFF. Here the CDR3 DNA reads TGCGCCAGCAGCCAAGATACTAGCGGGGACGAGCAGTTCTTC.

DNA for the CDR3: TGTGCCAGTAGTCTAACTAGCTCCTACGAGCAGTACTTC. Amino acid sequence: CASSLTSSYEQYF. The chain is built from TRBV19 and TRBJ2-7, with TRBD2 as a possible D gene (5 bases). Germline assignment: CDR1 LNHDA and CDR2 SQIVND (reference sequence). The CDR3 totals 13 residues. V lost 5 bases and J lost 0, with 8 bases in between. Full variable domain (rest looked up from reference TRBV19 and TRBJ2-7): DGGITQSPKYLFRKEGQNVTLSCEQNLNHDAMYWYRQDPGQGLRLIYYSQIVNDFQKGDIAEGYSVSREKKESFPLTVTSAQKNPTAFYLCASSLTSSYEQYFGPGTRLTVT.

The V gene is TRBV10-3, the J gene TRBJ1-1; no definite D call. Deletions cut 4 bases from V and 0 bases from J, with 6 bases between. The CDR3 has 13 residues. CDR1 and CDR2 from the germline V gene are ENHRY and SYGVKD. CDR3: CAISGEVNTEAFF. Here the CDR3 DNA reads TGTGCCATCAGTGGAGAAGTGAACACTGAAGCTTTCTTT.

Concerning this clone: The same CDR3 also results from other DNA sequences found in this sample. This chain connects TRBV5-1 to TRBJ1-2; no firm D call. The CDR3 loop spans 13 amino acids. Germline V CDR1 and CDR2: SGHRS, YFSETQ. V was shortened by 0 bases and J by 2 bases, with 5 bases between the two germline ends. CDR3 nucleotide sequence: TGCGCCAGCAGCTTGGGGCAAAACTATGGCTACACCTTC. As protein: CASSLGQNYGYTF.

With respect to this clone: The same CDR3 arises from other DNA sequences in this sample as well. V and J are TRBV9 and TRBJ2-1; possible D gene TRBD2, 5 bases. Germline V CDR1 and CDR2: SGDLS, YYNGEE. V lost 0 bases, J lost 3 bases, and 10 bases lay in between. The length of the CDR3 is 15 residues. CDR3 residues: CASSVVGSSYNEQFF. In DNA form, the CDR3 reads TGTGCCAGCAGCGTAGTGGGGAGCAGCTACAATGAGCAGTTCTTC.

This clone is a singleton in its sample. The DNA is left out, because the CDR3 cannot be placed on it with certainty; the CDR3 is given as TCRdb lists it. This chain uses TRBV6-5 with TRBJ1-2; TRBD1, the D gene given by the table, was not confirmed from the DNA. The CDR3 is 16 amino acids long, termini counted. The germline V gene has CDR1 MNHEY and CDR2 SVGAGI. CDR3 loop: CASSYSKFGQGTSATF.

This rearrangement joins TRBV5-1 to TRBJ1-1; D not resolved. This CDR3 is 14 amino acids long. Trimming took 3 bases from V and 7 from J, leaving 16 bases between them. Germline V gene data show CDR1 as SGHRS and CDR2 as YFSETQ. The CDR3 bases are TGCGCCAGCAGCTCCGAAGGCGGGCGCATTGAAGCTTTCTTT. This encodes CASSSEGGRIEAFF.

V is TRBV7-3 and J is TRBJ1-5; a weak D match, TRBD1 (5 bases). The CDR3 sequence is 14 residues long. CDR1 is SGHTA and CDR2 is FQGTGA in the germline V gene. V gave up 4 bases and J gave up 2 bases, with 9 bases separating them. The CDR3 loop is CASSSTVGNQPQHF. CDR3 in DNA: TGTGCCAGCAGCTCGACAGTGGGCAATCAGCCCCAGCATTTT. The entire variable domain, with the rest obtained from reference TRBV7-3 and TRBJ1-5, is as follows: GAGVSQTPSNKVTEKGKYVELRCDPISGHTALYWYRQSLGQGPEFLIYFQGTGAADDSGLPNDRFFAVRPEGSVSTLKIQRTERGDSAVYLCASSSTVGNQPQHFGDGTRLSIL.

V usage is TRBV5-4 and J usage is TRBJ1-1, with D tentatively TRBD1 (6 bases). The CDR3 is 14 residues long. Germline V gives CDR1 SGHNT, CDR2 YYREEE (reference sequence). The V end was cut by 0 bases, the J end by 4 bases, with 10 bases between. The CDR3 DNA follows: TGTGCCAGCAGCTTGGGCAGGGGAGCCACTGAAGCTTTCTTT. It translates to CASSLGRGATEAFF.

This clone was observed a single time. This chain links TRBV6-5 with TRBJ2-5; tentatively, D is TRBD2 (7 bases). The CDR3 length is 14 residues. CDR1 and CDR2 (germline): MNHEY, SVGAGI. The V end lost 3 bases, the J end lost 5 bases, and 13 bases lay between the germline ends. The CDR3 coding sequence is TGTGCCAGCAGTTATCGCGGGGGCGGCGAGACCCAGTACTTC. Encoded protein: CASSYRGGGETQYF.

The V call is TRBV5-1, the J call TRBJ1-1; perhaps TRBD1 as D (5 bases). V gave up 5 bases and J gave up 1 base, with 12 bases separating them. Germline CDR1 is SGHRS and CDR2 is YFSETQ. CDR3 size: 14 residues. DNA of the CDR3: TGCGCCAGCAGGGGGCTTTACGGGAACACTGAAGCTTTCTTT. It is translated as CASRGLYGNTEAFF.

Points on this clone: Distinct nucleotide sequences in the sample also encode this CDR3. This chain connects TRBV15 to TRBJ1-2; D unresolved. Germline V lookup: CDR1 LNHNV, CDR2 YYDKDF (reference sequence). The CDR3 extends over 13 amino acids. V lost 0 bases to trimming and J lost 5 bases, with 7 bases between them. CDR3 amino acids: CATSRDRGYGYTF. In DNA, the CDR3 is TGTGCCACCAGCAGAGATCGCGGTTATGGCTACACCTTC.

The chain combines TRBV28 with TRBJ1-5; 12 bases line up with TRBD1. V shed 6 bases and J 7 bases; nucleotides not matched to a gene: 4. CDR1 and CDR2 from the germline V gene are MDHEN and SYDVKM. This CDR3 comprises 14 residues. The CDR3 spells CASRGTGGQQPQHF. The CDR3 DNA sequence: TGTGCCAGCAGGGGGACAGGGGGCCAGCAGCCCCAGCATTTT.

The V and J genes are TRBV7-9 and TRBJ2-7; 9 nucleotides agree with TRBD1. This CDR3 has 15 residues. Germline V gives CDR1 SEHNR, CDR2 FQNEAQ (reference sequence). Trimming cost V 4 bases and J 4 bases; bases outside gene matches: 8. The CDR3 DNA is TGTGCCAGCAGCTCCCTTAGGGACAGGGTATACGAGCAGTACTTC. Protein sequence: CASSSLRDRVYEQYF.

The CDR3 bases are TGTGCCAGCAGCCAAGTGAACTCGCGGGGGAGCACAGATACGCAGTATTTT. This translates into CASSQVNSRGSTDTQYF. The chain is built from TRBV3-1 (or the pseudogene TRBV3-2) and TRBJ2-3; 7 bases are shared with TRBD2. Trimming took 1 base from V and 0 from J; bases not matched to a gene: 7. From germline, CDR1 is LGHDT and CDR2 YNNKEL (reference sequence). The CDR3 has 17 residues.

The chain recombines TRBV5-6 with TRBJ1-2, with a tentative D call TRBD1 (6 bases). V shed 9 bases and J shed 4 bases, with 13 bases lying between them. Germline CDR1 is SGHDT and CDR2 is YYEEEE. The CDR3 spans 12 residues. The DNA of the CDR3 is TGTGCCACCGGTACAGGGACCTATGGCTACACCTTC. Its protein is CATGTGTYGYTF.

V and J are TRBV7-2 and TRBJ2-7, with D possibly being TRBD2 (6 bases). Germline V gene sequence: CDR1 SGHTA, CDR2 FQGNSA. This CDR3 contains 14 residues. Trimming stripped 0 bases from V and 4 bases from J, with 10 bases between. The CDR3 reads CASSLAIGRYEQYF. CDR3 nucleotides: TGTGCCAGCAGCTTAGCGATAGGGAGGTACGAGCAGTACTTC.